Below, one TCR beta chain is given with its context. What it binds is not known. This sample is drawn from a study of PD-1 blockade in classical Hodgkin lymphoma. Trimming removed 7 bases from V and 3 bases from J, with 15 bases in between. The CDR3 consists of 13 residues. CDR1 GTSNPN and CDR2 SVGIG come from the germline V gene (reference sequence). Study-level findings and limits: The study found that TCR diversity rose significantly by C4D1 in CD4+ but not CD8+ cells. Before treatment, TCR diversity in newly diagnosed patients was reportedly lower than in healthy donors.

The table came from immunoSEQ multiplex PCR; TCRdb's copy has only in-frame clones and leaves some out. The sample has fewer than 20,000 clones, over 75% seen once. In every patient, relapse followed autologous stem cell transplantation, while exposure to brentuximab vedotin differed. The chain recombines TRBV30 with TRBJ1-2; tentatively, D is TRBD1 (5 bases). Here the sequenced sample was peripheral blood mononuclear cells (PBMCs), taken at baseline. The TCR originated in a human donor with classical Hodgkin lymphoma. CDR3 nucleotide sequence: TGTGCCTTTTGGCGGCAGGGACACTATGGCTACACCTTC. Protein product: CAFWRQGHYGYTF.